The clone carrying this TCR beta chain has a single count. The data originate from a study of technical replicates of blood from a few donors. Germline CDR1 SEHNR, CDR2 FQNEAQ (reference sequence). J was trimmed by 5 bases and V by 5 bases; bases with no gene match: 10. The CDR3 is 15 amino acids. Repertoires were generated with immunoSEQ multiplex PCR, while TCRdb's copy carries only in-frame clones and drops some. This sample carries fewer than 80,000 clones, roughly 91% of them seen once, and the ten largest clones take roughly 5%. The chain has TRBV7-9 and TRBJ1-2, with 8 positions matching TRBD1. Sequences were obtained from PBMCs. The clonotype originates from a human donor in good health. Some clones in this sample may be carry-over from other donors' samples. The CDR3, as DNA: TGTGCCAGCAGCCAAAATTACAGGGGGAGTTATGGCTACACCTTC. It is translated as CASSQNYRGSYGYTF.